The sequence of this T cell receptor beta chain was determined in a study of T cell responses to AZD1222 COVID-19 vaccine. This clone was observed once. TCRdb's copy holds only in-frame clones and misses some; the assay was immunoSEQ multiplex PCR. Among approximately 80,000 clones, roughly 88% were seen once, and the ten largest hold about 3.4%. The CDR3 has 17 residues. The germline V gene has CDR1 SGHVS and CDR2 FNYEAQ. V lost 0 bases, J lost 5 bases, and 9 bases stayed unmatched. This receptor was taken from an adult who received the AZD1222 COVID-19 vaccine. The chain employs TRBV7-6 and TRBJ2-7, with 11 bases matching TRBD2. This specimen was peripheral blood, taken 28 days after the second AZD1222 dose. The CDR3 DNA is TGTGCCAGCAGCTTAGCCGGCGTTAGCGGGAGGGCGAACGAGCAGTACTTC. Translated, it gives CASSLAGVSGRANEQYF.